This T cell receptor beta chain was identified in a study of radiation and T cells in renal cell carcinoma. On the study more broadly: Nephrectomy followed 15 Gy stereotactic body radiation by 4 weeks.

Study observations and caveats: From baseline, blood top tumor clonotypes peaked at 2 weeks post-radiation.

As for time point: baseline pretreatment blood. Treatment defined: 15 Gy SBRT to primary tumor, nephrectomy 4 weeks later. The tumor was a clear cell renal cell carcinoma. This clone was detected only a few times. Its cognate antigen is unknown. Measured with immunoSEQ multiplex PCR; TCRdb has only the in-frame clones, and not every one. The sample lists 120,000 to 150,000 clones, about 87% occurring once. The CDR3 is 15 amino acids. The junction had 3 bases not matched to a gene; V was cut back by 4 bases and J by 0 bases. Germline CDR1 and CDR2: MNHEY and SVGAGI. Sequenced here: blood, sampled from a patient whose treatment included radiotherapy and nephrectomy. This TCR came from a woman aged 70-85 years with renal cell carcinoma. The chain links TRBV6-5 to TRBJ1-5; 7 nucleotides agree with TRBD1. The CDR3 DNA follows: TGTGCCAGCAGTTCCGACAGGGCTAGCAATCAGCCCCAGCATTTT. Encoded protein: CASSSDRASNQPQHF.